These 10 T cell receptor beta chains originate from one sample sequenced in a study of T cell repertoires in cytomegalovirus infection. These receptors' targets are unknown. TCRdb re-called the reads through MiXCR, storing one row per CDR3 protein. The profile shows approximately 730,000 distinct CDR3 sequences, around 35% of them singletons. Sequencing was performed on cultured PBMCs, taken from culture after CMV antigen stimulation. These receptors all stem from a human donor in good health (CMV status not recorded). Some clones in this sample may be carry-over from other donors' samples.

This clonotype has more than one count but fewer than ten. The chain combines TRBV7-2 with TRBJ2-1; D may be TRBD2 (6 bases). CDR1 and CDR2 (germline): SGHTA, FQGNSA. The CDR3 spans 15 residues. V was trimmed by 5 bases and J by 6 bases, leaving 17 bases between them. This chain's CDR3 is CASSPPGVGVNEQFF. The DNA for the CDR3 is TGTGCCAGCAGCCCCCCGGGGGTGGGGGTCAATGAGCAGTTCTTC.

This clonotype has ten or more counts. The CDR3 region has the DNA TGTGCCAGCAGCCCCGGGCAGCCTACAGATACGCAGTATTTT. It specifies CASSPGQPTDTQYF. The chain is built from TRBV28 and TRBJ2-3; D is undetermined. The CDR3 is made up of 14 amino acids. Germline values: CDR1 MDHEN, CDR2 SYDVKM. V dropped 6 bases and J dropped 3 bases, with 13 bases sitting between them.

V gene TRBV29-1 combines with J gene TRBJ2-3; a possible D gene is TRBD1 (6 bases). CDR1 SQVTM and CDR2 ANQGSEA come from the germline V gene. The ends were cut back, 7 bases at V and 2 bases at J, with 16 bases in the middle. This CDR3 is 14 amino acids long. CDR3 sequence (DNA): TGCAGCGCTGACCCTGGACAGAACACAGATACGCAGTATTTT. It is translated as CSADPGQNTDTQYF.

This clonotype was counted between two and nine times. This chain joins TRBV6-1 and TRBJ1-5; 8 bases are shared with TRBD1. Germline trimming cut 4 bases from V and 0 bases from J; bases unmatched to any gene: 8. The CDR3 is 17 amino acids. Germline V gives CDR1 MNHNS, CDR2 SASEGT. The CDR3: CASSGRQGSHSNQPQHF. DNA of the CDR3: TGTGCCAGCAGTGGTAGACAGGGGTCCCATAGCAATCAGCCCCAGCATTTT.

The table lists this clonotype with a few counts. The CDR3 region is CASSLGGHTGEQYF. CDR3 nucleotides: TGTGCCAGCAGCTTAGGGGGTCACACGGGCGAGCAGTACTTC. The chain employs TRBV7-2 and TRBJ2-7; D ambiguous. The CDR3 is made up of 14 amino acids. Germline CDR1 SGHTA, CDR2 FQGNSA. The V gene lost 1 base and the J gene lost 6 bases, with 13 bases spanning the gap.

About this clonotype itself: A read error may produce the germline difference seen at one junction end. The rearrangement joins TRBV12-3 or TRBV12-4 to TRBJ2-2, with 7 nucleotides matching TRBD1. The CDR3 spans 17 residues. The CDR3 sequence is CASSFPLTGSKTGELFF. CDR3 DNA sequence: TGTGCCAGCAGTTTCCCCCTGACAGGGTCGAAGACCGGGGAGCTGTTTTTT.

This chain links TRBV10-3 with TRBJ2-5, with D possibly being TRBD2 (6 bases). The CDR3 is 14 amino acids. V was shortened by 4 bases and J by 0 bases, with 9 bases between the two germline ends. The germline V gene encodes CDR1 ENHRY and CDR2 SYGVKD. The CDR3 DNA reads TGTGCCATCAGTGGCGGGACCTACCAAGAGACCCAGTACTTC. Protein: CAISGGTYQETQYF.

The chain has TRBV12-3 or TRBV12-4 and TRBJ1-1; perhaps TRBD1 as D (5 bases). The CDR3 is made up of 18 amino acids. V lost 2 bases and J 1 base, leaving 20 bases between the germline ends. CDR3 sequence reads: CASSLLIQKGGENTEAFF. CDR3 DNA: TGTGCCAGCAGTTTACTGATACAGAAGGGAGGGGAGAACACTGAAGCTTTCTTT.

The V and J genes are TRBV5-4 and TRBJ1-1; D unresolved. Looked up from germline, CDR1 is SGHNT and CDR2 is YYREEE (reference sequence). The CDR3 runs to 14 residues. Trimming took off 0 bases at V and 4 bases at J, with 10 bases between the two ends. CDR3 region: CASSLVASTTEAFF. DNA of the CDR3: TGTGCCAGCAGCTTGGTTGCGAGCACCACTGAAGCTTTCTTT.

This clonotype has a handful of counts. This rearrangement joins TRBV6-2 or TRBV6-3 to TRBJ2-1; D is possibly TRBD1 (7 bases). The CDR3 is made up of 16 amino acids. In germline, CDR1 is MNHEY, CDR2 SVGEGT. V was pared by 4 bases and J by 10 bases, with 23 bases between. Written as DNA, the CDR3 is TGTGCCAGCAGTTCCAGCAGGGGGGCAATTGGAGGCGAGCAGTTCTTC. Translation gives CASSSSRGAIGGEQFF.